A selection of T cell receptor beta chains follows, all from one sample in a study of T cells in Graves' hyperthyroidism and ophthalmopathy. MiXCR, run by TCRdb on the multiplex PCR reads, gives a single entry per CDR3 protein. This repertoire shows about 620,000 distinct CDR3 sequences, 15% to 20% found once; its top ten account for 3.5% to 4%. Sequenced: blood. The receptors derive from a woman aged 25-40 years with Graves' hyperthyroidism. The CDR3 runs from the conserved cysteine through the conserved F or W. Some rows have no size entry. The others give once, few or many, or a class for an expanded clone.

abundance	v_gene	j_gene	CDR3aa
many	TRBV28	TRBJ2-1	CASSLFRDGPYNEQFF
few	TRBV9	TRBJ2-7	CASSVGVGYEQYF
many	TRBV7-9	TRBJ2-1	CASSSTSDSVNNEQFF
many	TRBV20-1	TRBJ2-3	CSARVPLTDTQYF
.	TRBV4-1	TRBJ2-7	CASSQVGRADEQYF
.	TRBV2	TRBJ2-7	CASIPAAGGSYEQYF
many	TRBV7-6	TRBJ1-5	CASSPGTVSNQPQHF
few	TRBV5-1	TRBJ2-7	CASSLAGMTGRRSWQYF
few	TRBV15	TRBJ2-5	CATSSPPGGQETQYF
few	TRBV14	TRBJ2-2	CASSQVYTDAGELFF
many	TRBV7-9	TRBJ2-7	CASSYLRSEQYF
.	TRBV19	TRBJ1-1	CASPPPRVNTEAFF
many	TRBV28	TRBJ1-6	CASSRDRGNSPLHF
many	TRBV12-3/TRBV12-4	TRBJ2-3	CASSLRQSTDTQYF
few	TRBV6-1	TRBJ2-1	CASTSLPGQGQGNEQFF
.	TRBV7-3	TRBJ2-1	CASSPYVAGGPHEQFF
many	TRBV28	TRBJ2-1	CASTRLYNEQFF
.	TRBV19	TRBJ2-1	CASSIVAGRGEQFF
.	TRBV28	TRBJ1-4	CASSATGTIEKLFF
.	TRBV15	TRBJ2-2	CATSRGTVNTGELFF
many	TRBV7-2	TRBJ2-3	CASSFTGPRTDTQYF
.	TRBV9	TRBJ1-1	CASSVKEGWTEAFF
many	TRBV20-1	TRBJ2-5	CSASPGGGQETQYF
.	TRBV9	TRBJ2-2	CASSGGFHTGELFF
.	TRBV15	TRBJ2-4	CATSSPGQGALAKNIQYF
many	TRBV28	TRBJ1-5	CASLTPGNQPQHF
few	TRBV6-1	TRBJ2-6	CASSLTYPGQGNVLTF
few	TRBV4-1	TRBJ1-2	CASSQGPGPAGYGYTF
many	TRBV6-2/TRBV6-3	TRBJ2-7	CASRSAGTGGHEQYF
few	TRBV28	TRBJ2-3	CASSSIITDTQYF
many	TRBV27	TRBJ1-5	CASSPKGVNQPQHF
many	TRBV28	TRBJ2-5	CASSRRDREETQYF
many	TRBV5-1	TRBJ1-1	CASGWGTVEAFF
many	TRBV5-1	TRBJ2-3	CASSLKGFGDTQYF
many	TRBV12-3/TRBV12-4	TRBJ1-1	CASSWTGWASTEAFF